Included here is one T cell receptor beta chain sequence, with context. It lacks a known antigen. No much larger clonotype is one base removed from it; base qualities were not supplied. The junction carries 9 bases between V and J, which are trimmed by 4 bases and 0 bases respectively. Including cysteine and phenylalanine, the CDR3 has 14 amino acids. Only the CDR3 DNA is retained, 42 bases long and in frame from the first base. CDR1 and CDR2 (SNHLY, FYNNEI) derive from the germline V gene. The High Capacity cDNA Reverse Transcription Kit was used to reverse transcribe all of the isolated RNA, meaning that expressed TCRB transcripts were what got sequenced. Naive, central memory and regulatory T cell samples underwent deep immunoSEQ sequencing, averaging about 3.3 million total reads per sample. After sorted cells were lysed in RLT buffer, RNA was extracted with DNase-treated RNeasy Micro or Mini kits, with the choice depending on cell number. Each cell subset was processed on its own to prevent cross-contamination, while patient and healthy donor samples were processed together. Using the immunoSEQ multiplex PCR, TCRB sequences were amplified from cDNA into 87-bp fragments spanning the CDR3 region. Amplicons were sequenced on the Illumina HiSeq platform. Turning to the authors' computational methods: PCR bias was computationally corrected using synthetic template baselines, reads within Hamming distance 2 were collapsed, and singletons that could not be merged were discarded. Reads were aligned against IMGT to assign V, D and J genes, CDR3 length and insertions or deletions at six rearrangement sites. Within each subset, clonotype counts were normalized to sorted cell number, after which true diversity and Gini coefficients were computed with the tcR R package. The overlap coefficient, calculated on TCRB nucleotide sequences, was used to measure repertoire sharing. Out-of-frame TCRB sequences from naive cells were analyzed as a proxy for the pre-selection repertoire. TCRdb's version of the immuneACCESS table is confined to in-frame rearrangements and falls short of the full clone set. An unresolved V gene accounts for under half of the shortfall where checked; the remainder is of unknown origin. D and trimming come from the DNA, and the V and J calls and clone size come from that table. Within this sample are around 500,000 clones, with roughly 10% of them counted one time only. The ten largest clones take up 0.04% to 0.05% of the sample.

The sample is drawn from a study of beta chain features in type 1 diabetes (dated by TCRdb to 2016 to 2018). Turning to the overall study: No differences in mean age, gender distribution, total cell number or subset yield were found between patients and healthy donors. A total of roughly 100 million sorted cells were examined across all samples, and the number of cells per subset was strongly correlated with RNA yield. Regulatory and stem cell-like memory subsets were obtained from only 8 patients and about eight healthy donors, while naive and central memory subsets were obtained from all 30 or so donors. In the study, TCRB repertoires of sorted circulating CD4+ T cell subsets from recently diagnosed type 1 diabetes patients were compared with those of matched healthy donors.

Each donor gave one peripheral blood draw, averaging roughly 100 mL, which was collected into heparinised tubes. Naive, central memory, regulatory and stem cell-like memory CD4+ T cells were sorted on a BD FACSAria II using a panel including CD45RO, CCR7, CD25, CD127, CD95 and CD27. A purity above 98% was achieved for all sorted populations. PBMCs were isolated right away by Lymphoprep density gradient centrifugation and were stained directly, without culture. So that batch effects would be minimized, each experiment stained and sorted samples in pairs, pairing one healthy donor with one patient. Points the paper makes about the study in general: Sequencing cDNA rather than genomic DNA could over-represent highly expressing activated cells, although activation and CD3 levels did not differ between groups. Naive, central memory and regulatory TCRB repertoires appeared more similar among patients than among healthy donors. Shorter templates might have been favored by PCR, but patient and control samples were amplified and corrected together, so both groups would have been affected equally by any skew. In all four CD4+ subsets, TCRB CDR3 length was moderately but significantly shorter in type 1 diabetes patients. Because the HLA sub-analyses included only small numbers of individuals, any influence of HLA type on TCRB rearrangement was left unresolved. At VDJ recombination sites, patients with type 1 diabetes made fewer insertions and deleted more nucleotides, a pattern implying thymic rearrangement abnormalities.

The chain is made from TRBV2 and TRBJ1-1, with the D gene uncertain. Sequencing was carried out using naive CD4+ T cells from blood. The cell subset or site label for this specimen denotes: true naive CD4+ T cells. The TCR comes from a young woman in good health. The CDR3 region has the sequence CASSVARMNTEAFF. DNA sequence: TGTGCCAGCAGTGTGGCGCGGATGAACACTGAAGCTTTCTTT.